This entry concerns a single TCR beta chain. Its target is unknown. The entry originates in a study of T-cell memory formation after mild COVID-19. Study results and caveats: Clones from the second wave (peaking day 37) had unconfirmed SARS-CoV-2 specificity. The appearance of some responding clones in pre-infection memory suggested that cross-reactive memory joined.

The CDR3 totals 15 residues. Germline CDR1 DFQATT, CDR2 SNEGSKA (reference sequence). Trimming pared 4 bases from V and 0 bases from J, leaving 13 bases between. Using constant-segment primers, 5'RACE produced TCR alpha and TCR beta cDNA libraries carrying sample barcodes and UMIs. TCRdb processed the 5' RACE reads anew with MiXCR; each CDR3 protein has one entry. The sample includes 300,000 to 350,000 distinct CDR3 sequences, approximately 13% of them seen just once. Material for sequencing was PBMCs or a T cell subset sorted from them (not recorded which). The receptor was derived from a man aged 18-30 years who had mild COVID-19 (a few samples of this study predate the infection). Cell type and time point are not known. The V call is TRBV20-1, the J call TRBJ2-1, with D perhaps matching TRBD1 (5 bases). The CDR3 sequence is CSATRQYYSYNEQFF. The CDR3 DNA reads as TGCAGTGCTACCCGACAGTACTACTCCTACAATGAGCAGTTCTTC.